This T cell receptor beta chain was obtained from a study of identical twins. One entry per CDR3 protein, called by TCRdb with MiXCR from the 5' RACE reads. The sample carries nearly 900,000 distinct CDR3 sequences, over 9% recorded once. Germline lookup yields CDR1 KGHDR and CDR2 SFDVKD. V dropped 3 bases and J dropped 1 base, with 11 bases sitting between them. The CDR3 spans 15 residues. This clonotype appeared many times. Healthy Caucasian individuals made up all the donors. This sample was shared with a second study, whose subject was yellow fever vaccine responses in identical twins.

The receptor comes from a woman aged 18-35 years in good health. The J gene is TRBJ1-1, the V gene TRBV24-1; D is uncertain. Sequencing used PBMCs. The CDR3 is CATSDGRARNTEAFF. The CDR3 DNA reads TGTGCCACCAGTGATGGAAGGGCGAGGAACACTGAAGCTTTCTTT.